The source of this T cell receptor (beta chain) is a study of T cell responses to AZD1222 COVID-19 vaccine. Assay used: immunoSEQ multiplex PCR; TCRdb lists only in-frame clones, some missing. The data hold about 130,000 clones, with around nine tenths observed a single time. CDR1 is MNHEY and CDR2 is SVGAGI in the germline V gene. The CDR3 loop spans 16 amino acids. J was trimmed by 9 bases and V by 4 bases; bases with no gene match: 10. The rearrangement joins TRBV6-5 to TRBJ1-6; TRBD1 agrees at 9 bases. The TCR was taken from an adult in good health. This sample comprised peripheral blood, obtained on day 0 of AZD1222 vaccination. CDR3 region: CASSSGTGISSSPLHF. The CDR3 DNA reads TGTGCCAGCAGTTCCGGGACAGGGATTAGTAGTTCACCCCTCCACTTT.